This TCR beta chain came from a study of monozygotic twins with inflammatory bowel disease. General study results and limits: Discordant twins showed the same repertoire similarity as concordant twins, possibly from limited power.

For this clonotype: No antigen is known for it.

For each CDR3 protein, TCRdb gives one entry from its re-call of the 5' RACE reads, without DNA. The listing contains roughly 160,000 distinct CDR3 sequences. CDR3 length: 16 residues. Germline CDR1 is SGHDN and CDR2 is FVKESK. Sequencing was done on a sample of blood. The gene calls are TRBV14 and TRBJ2-1; TCRdb returns TRBD2, unconfirmable since there is no DNA. The clonotype comes from a human donor with ulcerative colitis or Crohn's disease, or a healthy co-twin of an affected twin (not recorded which). CDR3 sequence: CASSQRLAGGPNEQFF.